This TCR beta chain was found in a study of regulatory T cells in long-lasting Graves disease. Study at large: Over 5 years on antithyroid drugs plus positive TSH receptor antibodies marked Graves' disease as persistent. Overall study results and limits: Newly diagnosed Graves' patients exceeded persistent ones in TCR diversity.

Library construction for TCR beta used iRepertoire HTBI primers and Arm-PCR of CDR3 regions. MiXCR, run by TCRdb on the multiplex PCR reads, gives a single entry per CDR3 protein. The sample has roughly 700,000 distinct CDR3 sequences, approximately 29% seen once. Time point noted: persistent/refractory GD, antithyroid drugs over 5 years with positive TRAb. PBMC RNA served as the TCR library source. In each case, Graves' disease was diagnosed per American Thyroid Association guidelines. This clonotype was seen a few times. What it recognizes is unknown. The receptor was isolated from a female donor with Graves disease. The input for sequencing was peripheral blood mononuclear cells (PBMCs), taken when the disease was refractory, from a patient treated with antithyroid drugs.

CDR3 nucleotide sequence: TGCAGTGCTACCCCCGCGACAGGTAATTCCTACGAGCAGTACTTC. Amino acid sequence: CSATPATGNSYEQYF. V gene TRBV20-1 combines with J gene TRBJ2-7; maybe TRBD1 (6 bases). Germline values: CDR1 DFQATT, CDR2 SNEGSKA (reference sequence). The CDR3 has 15 residues. V was cut by 4 bases and J by 1 base, with 17 bases left in between.